This TCR beta chain was profiled in a study of blood T cell repertoires in COVID-19. At the level of the study: Samples representing acute and convalescent COVID-19 were sourced from the United States, Italy and Spain. In each case, the material was cDNA or gDNA derived from T cells, B-cell-depleted T cells, or PBMCs.

As processed by the authors: From reference gene primer amplification, estimates of nucleated cell counts were derived. Method: immunoSEQ multiplex PCR; TCRdb's copy keeps in-frame clones and lacks some. The V and J calls and the clone size are those of that table, but D and trimming were determined from the DNA. The sample holds 200,000 to 300,000 clones, 92% seen once. The V end lost 6 bases, the J end lost 9 bases, and 15 bases lay between the germline ends. The CDR3 sequence is 13 residues long. Germline V CDR1 and CDR2: LNHDA, SQIVND (reference sequence). The specimen sequenced was peripheral blood. The chain carries TRBV19 and TRBJ2-4; a possible D gene is TRBD2 (6 bases). This receptor was identified in a man under 40 with COVID-19, enrolled during active disease. CDR3 amino acids: CASSLWGVGIQYF. CDR3 coding DNA: TGTGCCAGTAGCTTGTGGGGGGTTGGCATTCAGTACTTC.